This record looks at one T cell receptor (beta chain) sequence and its context. Its antigen is as yet unknown. Sequencing of TCR beta, carried out with a high-throughput approach, was applied to CD8+ and CD4+ T cells from the blood. The sample is drawn from a study of CD8 T cells in Susac syndrome. Study-wide points: The relatively small number of individuals in the TCR sequencing and HLA analysis was acknowledged by the study.

After extraction with the RNeasy kit, about 0.5 to 1 ug of the RNA was reverse transcribed using random hexamers. By means of immunoSEQ multiplex PCR, TCR beta CDR3 spanning 54 Vbeta and 13 Jbeta underwent amplification. TCRdb re-called the immunoSEQ multiplex PCR reads with MiXCR, one entry per CDR3 protein. Of fewer than 200,000 distinct CDR3 sequences detected, around 95% appear once; the ten largest clones hold 0.15% to 0.2%. CDR3 length equals 17 residues. CDR1 and CDR2 (germline): GTSNPN, SVGIG (reference sequence). V was pared by 1 base and J by 6 bases, with 17 bases of the junction left unmatched.

The sample comprised CD8+ T cells from PBMCs. This chain links TRBV30 with TRBJ2-7; TRBD2 agrees at 8 bases. The clonotype comes from a human donor with multiple sclerosis. The CDR3 sequence: CAWSALEMGSGTIEQYF. The CDR3 DNA follows: TGTGCCTGGAGTGCCCTTGAGATGGGTAGCGGGACCATCGAGCAGTACTTC.